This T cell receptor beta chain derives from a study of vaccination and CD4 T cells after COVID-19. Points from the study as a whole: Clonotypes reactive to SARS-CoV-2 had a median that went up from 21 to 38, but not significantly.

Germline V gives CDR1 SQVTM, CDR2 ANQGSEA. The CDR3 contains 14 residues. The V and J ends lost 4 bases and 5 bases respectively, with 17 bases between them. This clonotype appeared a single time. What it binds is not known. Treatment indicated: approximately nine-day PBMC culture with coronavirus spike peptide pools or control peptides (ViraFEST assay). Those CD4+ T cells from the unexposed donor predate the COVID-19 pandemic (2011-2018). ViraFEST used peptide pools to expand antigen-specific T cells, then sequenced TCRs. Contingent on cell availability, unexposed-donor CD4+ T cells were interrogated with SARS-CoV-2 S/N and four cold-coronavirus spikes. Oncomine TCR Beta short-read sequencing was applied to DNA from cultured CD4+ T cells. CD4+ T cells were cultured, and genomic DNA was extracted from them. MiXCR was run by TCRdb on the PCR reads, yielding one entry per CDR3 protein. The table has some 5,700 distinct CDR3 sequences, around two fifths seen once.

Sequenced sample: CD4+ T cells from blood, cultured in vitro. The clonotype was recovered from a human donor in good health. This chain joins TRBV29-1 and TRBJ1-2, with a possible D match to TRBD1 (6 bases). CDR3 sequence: CSVVGPGVGYGYTF. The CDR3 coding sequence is TGCAGCGTTGTTGGCCCAGGGGTGGGGTATGGCTACACCTTC.